Sequencing of this TCR beta chain was carried out in a study of siplizumab effects on memory and regulatory T cells. As for this clone: Its antigen is undetermined.

Germline V lookup: CDR1 SQVTM, CDR2 ANQGSEA. The ends were cut back, 4 bases at V and 0 bases at J, with 7 bases in the middle. CDR3 size: 13 residues. TCRdb keeps only in-frame clones here, not all; method: immunoSEQ multiplex PCR. The table records about 100,000 clones, 85% to 95% of them present only once. Study conclusions and caveats: Naive versus memory phenotype went unassigned for roughly 75-96% of proliferating CD4+ or CD8+ clones.

The sequencing input was non-Treg CD4+ T cells sorted from blood. The source of this sequence is a human donor in good health. This chain connects TRBV29-1 to TRBJ1-3; no definite D call. Here the CDR3 DNA reads TGCAGCGTTGGATGGAGCTCTGGAAACACCATATATTTT. It encodes CSVGWSSGNTIYF.